Listed below are T cell receptor beta chains from one sample, sequenced in a study of T cells of healthy individuals. TCRdb used MiXCR to reprocess the 5' RACE reads, holding one entry per CDR3 protein. This table has 95,000 to 100,000 distinct CDR3 sequences, 17% appearing once. The receptors derive from a human donor in good health. CDR3s include the opening cysteine and the closing phenylalanine or tryptophan. The D gene is left open where the match is weak. For some rows the clone size is stated as once, few or many, or as a class when expanded; others skip it.

abundance: few; j_gene: TRBJ2-7; v_gene: TRBV6-2/TRBV6-3; d_gene: .; CDR3aa: CASSSPAGGSYEQYF; CDR3nt: TGTGCCAGCAGTTCCCCTGCAGGGGGGTCCTACGAGCAGTACTTC
abundance: many; j_gene: TRBJ2-1; v_gene: TRBV24-1; d_gene: TRBD2; CDR3aa: CATTPPGTSCHNEQFF; CDR3nt: TGTGCCACCACCCCCCCCGGGACTAGCTGCCACAATGAGCAGTTCTTC
abundance: few; j_gene: TRBJ2-3; v_gene: TRBV19; d_gene: TRBD2; CDR3aa: CASSALAGYTSTDTQYF; CDR3nt: TGTGCCAGTAGTGCACTAGCGGGGTACACTAGCACAGATACGCAGTATTTT
abundance: few; j_gene: TRBJ2-1; v_gene: TRBV6-4; d_gene: TRBD2; CDR3aa: CASSRLAGDPYNEQFF; CDR3nt: TGTGCCAGCAGCAGACTAGCGGGGGACCCATACAATGAGCAGTTCTTC
abundance: few; j_gene: TRBJ1-1; v_gene: TRBV15; d_gene: TRBD1; CDR3aa: CATSRLRDRNIGAFF; CDR3nt: TGTGCCACCAGCAGACTCCGGGACAGAAATATCGGAGCTTTCTTT
abundance: .; j_gene: TRBJ1-1; v_gene: TRBV30; d_gene: .; CDR3aa: CAWRGDTEAFF; CDR3nt: TGTGCCTGGAGGGGAGACACTGAAGCTTTCTTT
abundance: few; j_gene: TRBJ2-7; v_gene: TRBV19; d_gene: .; CDR3aa: CASSIQVSPSEQYF; CDR3nt: TGTGCCAGTAGTATCCAGGTATCGCCTTCCGAGCAGTACTTC
abundance: few; j_gene: TRBJ1-1; v_gene: TRBV10-3; d_gene: .; CDR3aa: CASKDTRGTEAFF; CDR3nt: TGTGCCTCGAAGGACACAAGGGGTACTGAAGCTTTCTTT
abundance: few; j_gene: TRBJ1-1; v_gene: TRBV7-9; d_gene: .; CDR3aa: CASSLSDSEAFF; CDR3nt: TGTGCCAGCAGCTTATCTGACAGTGAAGCTTTCTTT
abundance: .; j_gene: TRBJ2-1; v_gene: TRBV6-2/TRBV6-3; d_gene: .; CDR3aa: CASSYSGQYNEQFF; CDR3nt: TGTGCCAGCAGTTACTCGGGGCAATACAATGAGCAGTTCTTC
abundance: medium-sized; j_gene: TRBJ2-1; v_gene: TRBV29-1; d_gene: .; CDR3aa: CSVQFTGHNEQFF; CDR3nt: TGCAGCGTTCAGTTTACGGGTCACAATGAGCAGTTCTTC
abundance: .; j_gene: TRBJ2-3; v_gene: TRBV7-9; d_gene: .; CDR3aa: CASRPSRGTDTQYF; CDR3nt: TGTGCCAGCAGACCATCCAGGGGCACAGATACGCAGTATTTT
abundance: .; j_gene: TRBJ1-4; v_gene: TRBV2; d_gene: .; CDR3aa: CASCVGPDEKLFF; CDR3nt: TGTGCCAGCTGCGTCGGACCGGATGAAAAACTGTTTTTT
abundance: .; j_gene: TRBJ2-5; v_gene: TRBV20-1; d_gene: .; CDR3aa: CSARRLAGETQYF; CDR3nt: TGCAGTGCTAGAAGGCTAGCTGGAGAGACCCAGTACTTC
abundance: .; j_gene: TRBJ1-2; v_gene: TRBV28; d_gene: .; CDR3aa: CASSRTDLLKYGYTF; CDR3nt: TGTGCCAGCAGTAGGACAGATCTCTTGAAATATGGCTACACCTTC
abundance: few; j_gene: TRBJ2-5; v_gene: TRBV28; d_gene: TRBD2; CDR3aa: CASTQSGLGKQETQYF; CDR3nt: TGTGCCAGCACTCAATCGGGACTAGGAAAACAAGAGACCCAGTACTTC
abundance: .; j_gene: TRBJ2-7; v_gene: TRBV20-1; d_gene: TRBD1; CDR3aa: CSAMRQGDEQYF; CDR3nt: TGCAGTGCTATGAGACAGGGGGACGAGCAGTACTTC
abundance: .; j_gene: TRBJ1-1; v_gene: TRBV20-1; d_gene: .; CDR3aa: CSARPQDSFMNTEAFF; CDR3nt: TGCAGTGCTAGGCCCCAGGACAGCTTCATGAACACTGAAGCTTTCTTT
abundance: many; j_gene: TRBJ1-1; v_gene: TRBV27; d_gene: .; CDR3aa: CASRQRGGVNTEAFF; CDR3nt: TGTGCCAGCAGACAGCGCGGGGGCGTGAACACTGAAGCTTTCTTT
abundance: .; j_gene: TRBJ2-7; v_gene: TRBV6-5; d_gene: TRBD1; CDR3aa: CASGGQSYEQYF; CDR3nt: TGTGCCAGCGGGGGACAGTCCTACGAGCAGTACTTC
abundance: many; j_gene: TRBJ1-1; v_gene: TRBV18; d_gene: .; CDR3aa: CASSPSMNTEAFF; CDR3nt: TGTGCCAGCTCACCCTCCATGAACACTGAAGCTTTCTTT
abundance: .; j_gene: TRBJ2-1; v_gene: TRBV24-1; d_gene: .; CDR3aa: CATSGGLSYNEQFF; CDR3nt: TGTGCCACCAGTGGAGGGCTTTCCTACAATGAGCAGTTCTTC
abundance: many; j_gene: TRBJ2-1; v_gene: TRBV29-1; d_gene: TRBD2; CDR3aa: CSVGRRWGEGHDEQFF; CDR3nt: TGCAGCGTTGGTAGACGTTGGGGGGAGGGCCACGATGAGCAGTTCTTC
abundance: few; j_gene: TRBJ2-5; v_gene: TRBV24-1; d_gene: .; CDR3aa: CATSDLTGQETQYF; CDR3nt: TGTGCCACCAGTGATTTGACAGGGCAAGAGACCCAGTACTTC
abundance: few; j_gene: TRBJ2-7; v_gene: TRBV28; d_gene: TRBD1; CDR3aa: CASSFRGLGYEQYF; CDR3nt: TGTGCCAGCAGTTTCAGGGGGTTAGGCTACGAGCAGTACTTC
abundance: .; j_gene: TRBJ1-5; v_gene: TRBV12-3/TRBV12-4; d_gene: .; CDR3aa: CASSREVVRPQHF; CDR3nt: TGTGCCAGCAGCCGAGAGGTGGTCCGGCCCCAGCATTTT
abundance: many; j_gene: TRBJ1-5; v_gene: TRBV28; d_gene: .; CDR3aa: CASTDRRNQPQHF; CDR3nt: TGTGCCAGCACCGACAGGCGGAATCAGCCCCAGCATTTT
abundance: .; j_gene: TRBJ2-1; v_gene: TRBV20-1; d_gene: .; CDR3aa: CSARTPQAGTPNEQFF; CDR3nt: TGCAGTGCTAGAACCCCTCAGGCAGGTACCCCCAATGAGCAGTTCTTC
abundance: many; j_gene: TRBJ2-7; v_gene: TRBV6-5; d_gene: TRBD2; CDR3aa: CASSYSTGGVSYEQYF; CDR3nt: TGTGCCAGCAGTTACTCGACCGGGGGGGTGTCCTACGAGCAGTACTTC
abundance: .; j_gene: TRBJ1-3; v_gene: TRBV6-5; d_gene: .; CDR3aa: CASSYQSASGNTIYF; CDR3nt: TGTGCCAGCAGTTACCAATCCGCCTCTGGAAACACCATATATTTT